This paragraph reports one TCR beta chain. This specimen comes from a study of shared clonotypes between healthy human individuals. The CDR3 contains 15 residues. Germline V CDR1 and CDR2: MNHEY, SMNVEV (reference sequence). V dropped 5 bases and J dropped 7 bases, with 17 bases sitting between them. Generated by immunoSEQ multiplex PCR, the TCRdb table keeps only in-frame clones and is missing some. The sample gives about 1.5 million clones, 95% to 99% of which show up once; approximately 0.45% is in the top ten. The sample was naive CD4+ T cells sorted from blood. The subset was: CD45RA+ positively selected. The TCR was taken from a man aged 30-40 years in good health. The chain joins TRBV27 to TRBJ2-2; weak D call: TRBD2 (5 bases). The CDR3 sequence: CASSRSDFGVGELFF. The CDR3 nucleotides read TGTGCCAGCAGTCGATCGGATTTCGGGGTCGGGGAGCTGTTTTTT.